One sample yielded the 21 T cell receptor beta chains listed below, sequenced in a study of T-cell memory formation after mild COVID-19. One entry per CDR3 protein results from TCRdb running MiXCR on the 5' RACE reads. The data show 89,000 or so distinct CDR3 sequences, roughly 13% seen once. Input material: PBMCs or a T cell subset sorted from them (not recorded which). These receptors were taken from a man aged 18-30 years who had mild COVID-19 (a few samples of this study predate the infection). Cell type and time point are not known.

This chain joins TRBV9 and TRBJ1-5, with D hard to call. Per the germline V gene, CDR1 is SGDLS and CDR2 is YYNGEE. The ends were cut back, 7 bases at V and 1 base at J, with 21 bases in the middle. There are 17 residues in the CDR3. The CDR3 protein is CASVGVIGLRSNQPQHF. CDR3 sequence (DNA): TGTGCCAGCGTCGGAGTAATCGGTTTGAGAAGCAATCAGCCCCAGCATTTT.

This clonotype has just a few counts. The chain employs TRBV4-1 and TRBJ1-5; no firm D call. The CDR3 has 13 amino acids. The ends were cut back, 1 base at V and 4 bases at J, with 5 bases in the middle. Germline V lookup: CDR1 MGHRA, CDR2 YSYEKL. CDR3 in DNA: TGCGCCAGCAGCCAAGTCGAGAATCAGCCCCAGCATTTT. Translation: CASSQVENQPQHF.

CDR3 DNA sequence: TGTGCCAGTACGGGAACGGGACAGCTTCAAGAGACCCAGTACTTC. Translated, it gives CASTGTGQLQETQYF. The chain links TRBV19 to TRBJ2-5, with 7 nucleotides matching TRBD1. This CDR3 contains 15 residues. With 7 bases clipped from V and 2 bases from J, the junction kept 10 bases outside the gene matches. CDR1 and CDR2 from the germline V gene are LNHDA and SQIVND (reference sequence).

This chain uses TRBV5-8 with TRBJ2-1, with TRBD2 identical over 11 bases. The CDR3 length is 15 residues. Germline CDR1 and CDR2: SGHTS and YDEGEE. J was trimmed by 4 bases and V by 4 bases; bases with no gene match: 4. CDR3 sequence reads: CASSAGLAEYNEQFF. CDR3 bases: TGTGCCAGCAGCGCGGGACTAGCGGAATACAATGAGCAGTTCTTC.

This clonotype was seen more than once but under ten times. The rearrangement joins TRBV6-5 to TRBJ2-1; D unclear. This CDR3 has 14 amino acids. The ends were cut back, 1 base at V and 5 bases at J, with 9 bases in the middle. CDR1 and CDR2 (germline): MNHEY, SVGAGI. The CDR3 DNA follows: TGTGCCAGCAGTTACTGGGCGGAACACAATGAGCAGTTCTTC. It specifies CASSYWAEHNEQFF.

This clonotype was observed a handful of times. The genes are TRBV6-2 or TRBV6-3 and TRBJ2-3; 8 positions agree with TRBD1. CDR1 and CDR2 from the germline V gene are MNHEY and SVGEGT. J was trimmed by 2 bases and V by 2 bases; bases with no gene match: 15. CDR3 length: 19 amino acids. The CDR3 coding sequence is TGTGCCAGCAGTTACAGTTGGGGGGACAGGTTAGATTACACAGATACGCAGTATTTT. Its protein is CASSYSWGDRLDYTDTQYF.

The chain combines TRBV7-6 with TRBJ2-6, with 7 bases identical to TRBD1. V gave up 4 bases and J gave up 0 bases; unmatched junction bases: 6. The germline gives CDR1 SGHVS, CDR2 FNYEAQ. The CDR3 consists of 17 residues. The CDR3 sequence is CASSSPGQPSGANVLTF. CDR3 sequence (DNA): TGTGCCAGCAGCTCTCCGGGACAGCCCTCTGGGGCCAACGTCCTGACTTTC.

The chain employs TRBV19 and TRBJ2-7; D not certain. The germline V gene has CDR1 LNHDA and CDR2 SQIVND (reference sequence). The length of the CDR3 is 11 residues. Trimming stripped 5 bases from V and 5 bases from J, with 7 bases between. CDR3 residues: CASSHVDEQYF. The CDR3 nucleotides read TGTGCCAGTAGTCACGTCGACGAGCAGTACTTC.

This clonotype was counted only a few times. The chain links TRBV7-2 to TRBJ2-2; no definite D call. The V end was cut by 4 bases, the J end by 5 bases, with 11 bases between. Germline V CDR1 and CDR2: SGHTA, FQGNSA. The CDR3 is made up of 14 amino acids. The DNA of the CDR3 is TGTGCCAGCAGCTACGCATATGGGACCGGGGAGCTGTTTTTT. Translation gives CASSYAYGTGELFF.

V usage is TRBV5-6 and J usage is TRBJ2-2; 7 bases are shared with TRBD1. Germline V gene lookup returns CDR1 SGHDT and CDR2 YYEEEE. The V segment lost 4 bases and the J segment 1 base; nucleotides outside the gene matches: 16. This CDR3 is 19 amino acids long. The CDR3 spells CASSGADRWALWNTGELFF. CDR3 DNA sequence: TGTGCCAGCAGCGGGGCGGACAGGTGGGCGCTCTGGAACACCGGGGAGCTGTTTTTT. Based on the CDR3 plus reference TRBV5-6 and TRBJ2-2, the full variable domain is DAGVTQSPTHLIKTRGQQVTLRCSPKSGHDTVSWYQQALGQGPQFIFQYYEEEERQRGNFPDRFSGHQFPNYSSELNVNALLLGDSALYLCASSGADRWALWNTGELFFGEGSRLTVL.

This clonotype has only a few counts. The chain combines TRBV7-9 with TRBJ1-2; the match to TRBD1 covers 9 bases. V was clipped by 5 bases and J by 5 bases; unmatched bases: 9. The CDR3 is made up of 15 amino acids. CDR1 and CDR2 (germline): SEHNR, FQNEAQ (reference sequence). For the CDR3, the DNA is TGTGCCAGCAGCCTCATACAGGGGGCGATTTATGGCTACACCTTC. Amino acid sequence: CASSLIQGAIYGYTF.

The rearrangement joins TRBV4-2 to TRBJ2-1; TRBD1 matches 10 bases. V trimming: 4 bases; J trimming: 7 bases; junction bases outside the gene matches: 10. Germline V gene sequence: CDR1 LGHNA, CDR2 YNFKEQ. The CDR3 consists of 16 residues. CDR3 nucleotides: TGTGCCAGCAGCCCAGTGGGACAGGGGCAAGGGAATGAGCAGTTCTTC. It encodes CASSPVGQGQGNEQFF.

This clonotype was detected only a few times. CDR3 nucleotide sequence: TGTGCCAGCAGCTTGGTGACCGGGGGGCCAACCTACGAGCAGTACTTC. Residues: CASSLVTGGPTYEQYF. The rearrangement uses TRBV7-2 and TRBJ2-7; perhaps TRBD2 as D (7 bases). V shed 3 bases and J shed 2 bases, with 17 bases lying between them. The V gene's germline CDR1 is SGHTA and CDR2 FQGNSA. The CDR3 is made up of 16 amino acids.

The sample holds a few counts of this clonotype. The chain employs TRBV10-2 and TRBJ1-1; 8 nucleotides line up with TRBD1. Trimming took 6 bases from V and 3 from J; bases not matched to a gene: 3. The CDR3 is 13 amino acids. Germline CDR1 WSHSY, CDR2 SAAADI. CDR3 in DNA: TGCGCCAGCAGGGGGACAGGTTACACTGAAGCTTTCTTT. Translated: CASRGTGYTEAFF.

This clonotype was picked up a small number of times. The chain links TRBV6-6 to TRBJ2-1; D perhaps matches TRBD1 (6 bases). The CDR3 is made up of 16 amino acids. Germline CDR1 and CDR2: MNHNY and SVGAGI (reference sequence). The V and J ends lost 8 bases and 0 bases respectively, with 17 bases between them. This chain's CDR3 is CASGIQGLHSYNEQFF. CDR3 DNA: TGTGCCAGCGGTATCCAGGGGTTGCACTCCTACAATGAGCAGTTCTTC.

The gene calls are TRBV6-2 or TRBV6-3 and TRBJ1-1; no definite D call. Trimming took 2 bases from V and 0 from J, leaving 13 bases between them. CDR3 size: 16 residues. Per germline, CDR1 MNHEY and CDR2 SVGEGT. CDR3 region: CASSYGGGSMNTEAFF. CDR3 nucleotide sequence: TGTGCCAGCAGTTACGGTGGAGGGAGCATGAACACTGAAGCTTTCTTT.

This clonotype was observed a few times. The chain links TRBV28 to TRBJ1-1, with 9 bases lining up with TRBD1. The CDR3 length is 15 residues. Germline V lookup: CDR1 MDHEN, CDR2 SYDVKM. Trimming removed 5 bases from V and 0 bases from J; junction bases left unmatched: 4. The CDR3: CASSRHRGLNTEAFF. The CDR3, as DNA: TGTGCCAGCAGTCGCCACAGGGGGCTGAACACTGAAGCTTTCTTT.

The chain has TRBV12-3 or TRBV12-4 and TRBJ2-7; 8 bases align to TRBD2. The ends lost 6 bases at V and 1 base at J; junction bases unmatched: 14. This CDR3 has 17 residues. In DNA, the CDR3 is TGTGCCAGCAGCCACCCGGGGACGGGGGGGGAATCCTACGAGCAGTACTTC. Its protein product is CASSHPGTGGESYEQYF.

This rearrangement joins TRBV6-5 to TRBJ2-7; a possible D gene is TRBD2 (5 bases). V lost 7 bases and J 6 bases, leaving 16 bases between the germline ends. This CDR3 spans 13 amino acids. Germline CDR1 MNHEY, CDR2 SVGAGI. The CDR3 sequence: CASKLGTVGEQYF. As DNA, the CDR3 is TGTGCCAGCAAACTAGGTACTGTCGGCGAGCAGTACTTC.

This clonotype was counted only a few times. This chain joins TRBV6-1 and TRBJ1-1; 7 bases are a match to TRBD1. CDR1 MNHNS and CDR2 SASEGT come from the germline V gene. J lost 4 bases, V lost 1 base, and 9 bases had no gene match. CDR3 length: 16 residues. The DNA for the CDR3 is TGTGCCAGCAGTGAAGAGGGAGGGGGCGCAGTCACTGAAGCTTTCTTT. Encoded protein: CASSEEGGGAVTEAFF.

In this sample, this clonotype turned up a few times. This chain joins TRBV20-1 and TRBJ2-1, with 7 bases lining up with TRBD2. V dropped 7 bases and J dropped 6; count of bases not matched to a gene: 12. This CDR3 spans 14 amino acids. Germline-derived CDR1 and CDR2 are DFQATT and SNEGSKA (reference sequence). The CDR3, as DNA: TGCAGTGGGGTTGTAGTAGCGGGTGGCAATGAGCAGTTCTTC. Translation: CSGVVVAGGNEQFF.